The next 25 T cell receptor beta chains were all read from a single sample in a study of PD-1 blockade in classical Hodgkin lymphoma. Sample time point: cycle 4 day 1 (C4D1), after less than 7 weeks of nivolumab. All trial patients relapsed after autologous stem cell transplantation. The data were produced by immunoSEQ multiplex PCR, yet TCRdb's version contains in-frame clones alone and is incomplete. The profile shows tens of thousands of clones, 60% to 80% of them singletons. The starting material was peripheral blood mononuclear cells (PBMCs), obtained before the fourth cycle of nivolumab. The receptors stem from a human donor with classical Hodgkin lymphoma.

The V gene is TRBV29-1, the J gene TRBJ1-2, with D possibly matching TRBD1 (5 bases). The CDR3 length is 11 residues. Germline V gene data show CDR1 as SQVTM and CDR2 as ANQGSEA. CDR3 DNA: TGCATCGCTCGTGGGGGGGGTGGCTACACCTTC. Translated: CIARGGGGYTF.

This sequence joins TRBV7-9 and TRBJ1-3; D uncertain. The CDR3 is 12 residues long. V shed 2 bases and J shed 4 bases, with 3 bases lying between them. Per the germline V gene, CDR1 is SEHNR and CDR2 is FQNEAQ (reference sequence). This chain's CDR3 is CASSLRGNTIYF. The CDR3 nucleotides read TGTGCCAGCAGCTTAAGGGGAAACACCATATATTTT.

The V gene is TRBV7-3, the J gene TRBJ1-6; possibly TRBD1 for D (5 bases). The V gene lost 5 bases and the J gene lost 7 bases, with 9 bases spanning the gap. Germline V gene data show CDR1 as SGHTA and CDR2 as FQGTGA. This CDR3 is built from 13 residues. The CDR3 is CASSPGTNSPLHF. In nucleotides, the CDR3 is TGTGCCAGCAGCCCGGGGACGAATTCACCCCTCCACTTT.

The rearrangement joins TRBV18 to TRBJ1-2; 7 nucleotides align to TRBD1. This CDR3 region has 14 residues. V dropped 4 bases and J dropped 5; count of bases not matched to a gene: 7. Germline CDR1 is KGHSH and CDR2 is LQKENI. This chain's CDR3 is CASSQTGQHYGYTF. The CDR3 coding sequence is TGTGCCAGCTCACAGACGGGACAGCATTATGGCTACACCTTC.

The V call is TRBV6-1, the J call TRBJ2-5, with 10 bases aligning to TRBD2. The junction had 4 bases not matched to a gene; V was cut back by 4 bases and J by 2 bases. This CDR3 has 15 amino acids. Looked up from germline, CDR1 is MNHNS and CDR2 is SASEGT. In DNA, the CDR3 is TGTGCCAGCAGTGCCGAGCGGGGGGGACAAGAGACCCAGTACTTC. Translated: CASSAERGGQETQYF.

The chain links TRBV25-1 to TRBJ1-2, with 7 positions matching TRBD1. The CDR3 sequence is 14 residues long. Germline V CDR1 and CDR2: MGHDK, SYGVNS. Unmatched junction bases numbered 3, after V lost 1 base and J lost 4 bases. CDR3: CASSEFAGGYGYTF. CDR3 nucleotides: TGTGCCAGCAGTGAATTTGCAGGGGGCTATGGCTACACCTTC.

The gene calls are TRBV6-5 and TRBJ2-7, with 7 nucleotides matching TRBD1. CDR3 length: 14 amino acids. After removal of 4 bases from V and 0 bases from J, the junction contained 3 bases not matched to a gene. The germline gives CDR1 MNHEY, CDR2 SVGAGI. The CDR3 nucleotides read TGTGCCAGCAGTTCCTGGACAGGCTCCTACGAGCAGTACTTC. As protein: CASSSWTGSYEQYF.

J is TRBJ2-3 and V is TRBV7-2, with 8 bases fitting TRBD2. The CDR3 runs to 16 residues. Germline V lookup: CDR1 SGHTA, CDR2 FQGNSA. The V and J ends lost 2 bases and 2 bases, in that order; junction bases with no gene match: 6. The CDR3 DNA reads as TGTGCCAGCAGCTTACACAGCGGGGGCAACACAGATACGCAGTATTTT. Translated: CASSLHSGGNTDTQYF.

V and J are TRBV19 and TRBJ2-1, with D possibly matching TRBD2 (5 bases). The V end lost 3 bases, the J end lost 1 base, and 13 bases lay between the germline ends. CDR3 size: 16 residues. The germline CDR1 and CDR2 sequences are LNHDA and SQIVND (reference sequence). CDR3 DNA sequence: TGTGCCAGTAGTATTCTCAGCGGAAGGTCCTACAATGAGCAGTTCTTC. It codes for CASSILSGRSYNEQFF. Supplemented by reference TRBV19 and TRBJ2-1, the full variable domain reads DGGITQSPKYLFRKEGQNVTLSCEQNLNHDAMYWYRQDPGQGLRLIYYSQIVNDFQKGDIAEGYSVSREKKESFPLTVTSAQKNPTAFYLCASSILSGRSYNEQFFGPGTRLTVL.

The chain combines TRBV7-3 with TRBJ2-6, with no clear D. In germline, CDR1 is SGHTA, CDR2 FQGTGA. V lost 1 base and J 4 bases, leaving 11 bases between the germline ends. This CDR3 has 16 residues. The CDR3 DNA is TGTGCCAGCAGCTTAAATCTGGGGTCGGGGGCCAACGTCCTGACTTTC. Amino acid sequence: CASSLNLGSGANVLTF.

V is TRBV4-3 and J is TRBJ1-2, with D possibly TRBD1 on 6 matching bases. The ends were cut back, 2 bases at V and 3 bases at J, with 16 bases in the middle. The CDR3 consists of 16 residues. From germline, CDR1 is LGHNA and CDR2 YSLEER. The DNA of the CDR3 is TGCGCCAGCAGCCAAAAGACAGGAGGAGTGTACTATGGCTACACCTTC. It is translated as CASSQKTGGVYYGYTF.

The chain joins TRBV18 to TRBJ2-7; D is undetermined. CDR3 length: 13 residues. V dropped 3 bases and J dropped 6 bases, with 12 bases sitting between them. Germline V gene sequence: CDR1 KGHSH, CDR2 LQKENI. The CDR3 nucleotides read TGTGCCAGCTCACCGCTTGATATTTTCGAGCAGTACTTC. Its translation: CASSPLDIFEQYF.

The chain joins TRBV4-3 to TRBJ1-2, with a weak D call TRBD1 (5 bases). The CDR3 has 15 amino acids. The V gene lost 4 bases and the J gene lost 0 bases, with 12 bases spanning the gap. Germline CDR1 and CDR2: LGHNA and YSLEER. This chain's CDR3 is CASSRSGRTNYGYTF. The CDR3 DNA reads TGCGCCAGCAGCCGATCAGGGAGAACTAACTATGGCTACACCTTC.

The CDR3 spells CASRGQGNQPQHF. The CDR3 DNA is TGCGCCAGCAGAGGACAGGGAAATCAGCCCCAGCATTTT. This chain connects TRBV10-2 to TRBJ1-5; 8 nucleotides match TRBD1. The CDR3 loop spans 13 amino acids. V lost 6 bases and J lost 4; bases outside the gene matches: 2. CDR1 and CDR2 from the germline V gene are WSHSY and SAAADI.

This sequence joins TRBV4-2 and TRBJ2-7, with 7 positions matching TRBD2. This CDR3 spans 16 amino acids. The V gene end was trimmed by 3 bases and the J gene end by 1 base; junction bases not matched to a gene: 9. Germline-derived CDR1 and CDR2 are LGHNA and YNFKEQ. The CDR3 DNA is TGTGCCAGCAGCCATTTGGCGGGAGTAGGGTCCTACGAGCAGTACTTC. Translated, it gives CASSHLAGVGSYEQYF.

The V gene is TRBV6-5, the J gene TRBJ2-4, with 8 bases aligning to TRBD1. This CDR3 is 16 amino acids long. V lost 4 bases, J lost 7 bases, and 12 bases stayed unmatched. Germline V gene data show CDR1 as MNHEY and CDR2 as SVGAGI. In DNA form, the CDR3 reads TGTGCCAGCAGTTTCGGACAGGGAAGTAACGGGAACATTCAGTACTTC. Residues: CASSFGQGSNGNIQYF.

The rearrangement uses TRBV18 and TRBJ1-2; D might be TRBD1 (6 bases). CDR3 length: 14 residues. The germline V and J ends were trimmed by 6 bases and 4 bases, with 15 bases remaining between them. Per the germline V gene, CDR1 is KGHSH and CDR2 is LQKENI. Written as DNA, the CDR3 is TGTGCCAGCTCCCCCGAGGGGGGGCTCTATGGCTACACCTTC. This encodes CASSPEGGLYGYTF. Complete variable domain (other parts from reference TRBV18 and TRBJ1-2): NAGVMQNPRHLVRRRGQEARLRCSPMKGHSHVYWYRQLPEEGLKFMVYLQKENIIDESGMPKERFSAEFPKEGPSILRIQQVVRGDSAAYFCASSPEGGLYGYTFGSGTRLTVV.

The rearrangement uses TRBV18 and TRBJ2-7, with 7 bases identical to TRBD2. This CDR3 contains 15 residues. Germline CDR1 and CDR2: KGHSH and LQKENI. Losses at the gene ends were 8 bases for V and 2 bases for J; bases not matched to a gene: 12. The CDR3 is CASQTGASGTYEQYF. The DNA for the CDR3 is TGTGCCAGCCAAACTGGGGCTAGCGGTACCTACGAGCAGTACTTC.

The chain's CDR3 is CASSLAGEDTQYF. CDR3 nucleotide sequence: TGCGCCAGCAGCTTGGCCGGGGAAGATACGCAGTATTTT. This chain joins TRBV5-1 and TRBJ2-3; D is possibly TRBD2 (5 bases). V shed 0 bases and J shed 5 bases, with 7 bases lying between them. Germline assignment: CDR1 SGHRS and CDR2 YFSETQ. This CDR3 has 13 residues. Using reference TRBV5-1 and TRBJ2-3 for the parts outside the CDR3, the full variable domain is KAGVTQTPRYLIKTRGQQVTLSCSPISGHRSVSWYQQTPGQGLQFLFEYFSETQRNKGNFPGRFSGRQFSNSRSEMNVSTLELGDSALYLCASSLAGEDTQYFGPGTRLTVL.

The chain recombines TRBV7-9 with TRBJ1-5, with TRBD1 matching 8 bases. Germline V CDR1 and CDR2: SEHNR, FQNEAQ (reference sequence). The junction had 4 bases not matched to a gene; V was cut back by 4 bases and J by 11 bases. This CDR3 is built from 12 residues. The DNA of the CDR3 is TGTGCCAGCAGCTCCGCAGGGGGCGCCCAGCATTTT. Encoded protein: CASSSAGGAQHF.

In nucleotides, the CDR3 is TGCGCCAGCAGCTTGGCTCAGATACCCGGGGAGCTGTTTTTT. Protein product: CASSLAQIPGELFF. J is TRBJ2-2 and V is TRBV5-1, with no clear D. V was clipped by 0 bases and J by 6 bases, with 9 bases between them. This CDR3 has 14 amino acids. CDR1 is SGHRS and CDR2 is YFSETQ in the germline V gene.

The chain has TRBV25-1 and TRBJ1-2, with D possibly being TRBD1 (5 bases). V was clipped by 4 bases and J by 4 bases, with 7 bases between them. CDR1 is MGHDK, CDR2 SYGVNS, per germline. The CDR3 is 12 residues long. CDR3 DNA sequence: TGTGCCAGCAGTGGACAGACCTATGGCTACACCTTC. Protein product: CASSGQTYGYTF.

This clone has only a few counts. The CDR3 loop is CASSLDWTGNTIYF. The CDR3 nucleotides are TGTGCCAGCAGCTTAGATTGGACCGGAAACACCATATATTTT. The rearrangement uses TRBV11-2 and TRBJ1-3; D unclear. Germline values: CDR1 SGHAT, CDR2 FQNNGV. The CDR3 is 14 residues long. Deletions cut 0 bases from V and 4 bases from J, with 7 bases between.

V usage is TRBV12-2 and J usage is TRBJ2-7; whether TRBD2, the table's D call, matches the DNA was not checked. TRBV12-2 is a recognized pseudogene. The CDR3 totals 15 residues. This CDR3 reads CASRLVLAGVYEQYF. CDR3 nucleotide sequence: TGTGCAAGTCGCTTAGTTCTAGCGGGGGTCTACGAGCAGTACTTC.

The chain has TRBV2 and TRBJ1-5; D is unclear. CDR1 and CDR2 (germline): SNHLY, FYNNEI. The CDR3 runs 15 residues. Deletions cut 5 bases from V and 0 bases from J, with 11 bases between. CDR3 sequence reads: CASSIKTISNQPQHF. CDR3 coding DNA: TGTGCCAGCAGTATAAAGACAATTAGCAATCAGCCCCAGCATTTT.